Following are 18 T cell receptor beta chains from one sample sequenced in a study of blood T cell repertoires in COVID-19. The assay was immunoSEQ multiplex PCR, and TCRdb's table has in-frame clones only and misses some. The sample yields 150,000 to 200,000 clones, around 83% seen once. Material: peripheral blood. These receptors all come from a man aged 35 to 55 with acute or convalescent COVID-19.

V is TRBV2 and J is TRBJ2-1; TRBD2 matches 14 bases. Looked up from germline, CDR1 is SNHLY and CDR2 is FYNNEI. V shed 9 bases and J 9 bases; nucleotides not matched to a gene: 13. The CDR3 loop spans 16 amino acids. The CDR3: CASLGTSGGQPREQFF. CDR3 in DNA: TGTGCCAGTTTAGGGACTAGCGGGGGCCAACCCCGTGAGCAGTTCTTC.

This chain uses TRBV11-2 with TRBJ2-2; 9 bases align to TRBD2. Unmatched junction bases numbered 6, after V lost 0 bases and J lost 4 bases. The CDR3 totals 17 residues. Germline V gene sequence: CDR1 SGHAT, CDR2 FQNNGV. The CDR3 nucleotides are TGTGCCAGCAGCTTAGATCGATTGGGACTAGCCACCGGGGAGCTGTTTTTT. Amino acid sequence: CASSLDRLGLATGELFF. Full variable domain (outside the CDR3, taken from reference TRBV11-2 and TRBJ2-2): EAGVAQSPRYKIIEKRQSVAFWCNPISGHATLYWYQQILGQGPKLLIQFQNNGVVDDSQLPKDRFSAERLKGVDSTLKIQPAKLEDSAVYLCASSLDRLGLATGELFFGEGSRLTVL.

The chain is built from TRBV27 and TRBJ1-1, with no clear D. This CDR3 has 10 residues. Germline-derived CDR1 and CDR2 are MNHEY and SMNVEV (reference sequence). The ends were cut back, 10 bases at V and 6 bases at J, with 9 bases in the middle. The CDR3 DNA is TGTGCCACCGTGGGCGCTGAAGCTTTCTTT. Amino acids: CATVGAEAFF.

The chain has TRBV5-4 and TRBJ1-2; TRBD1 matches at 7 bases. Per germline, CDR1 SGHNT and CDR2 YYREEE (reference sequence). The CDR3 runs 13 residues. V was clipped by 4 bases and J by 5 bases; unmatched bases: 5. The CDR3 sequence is CASSEQGSYGYTF. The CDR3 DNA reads TGTGCCAGCAGCGAACAGGGGAGTTATGGCTACACCTTC. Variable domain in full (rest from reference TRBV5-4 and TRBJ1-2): ETGVTQSPTHLIKTRGQQVTLRCSSQSGHNTVSWYQQALGQGPQFIFQYYREEENGRGNFPPRFSGLQFPNYSSELNVNALELDDSALYLCASSEQGSYGYTFGSGTRLTVV.

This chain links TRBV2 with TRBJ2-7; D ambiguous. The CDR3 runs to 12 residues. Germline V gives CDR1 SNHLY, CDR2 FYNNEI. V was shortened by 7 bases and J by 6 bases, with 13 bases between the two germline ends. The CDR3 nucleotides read TGTGCCAGCACGGGTTTCCCGACCGAGCAGTACTTC. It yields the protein CASTGFPTEQYF.

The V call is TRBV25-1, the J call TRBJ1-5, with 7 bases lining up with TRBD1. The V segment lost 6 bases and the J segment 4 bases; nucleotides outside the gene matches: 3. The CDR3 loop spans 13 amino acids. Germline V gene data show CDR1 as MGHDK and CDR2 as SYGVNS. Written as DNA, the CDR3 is TGTGCCAGCAGAACAGGGGATAATCAGCCCCAGCATTTT. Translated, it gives CASRTGDNQPQHF.

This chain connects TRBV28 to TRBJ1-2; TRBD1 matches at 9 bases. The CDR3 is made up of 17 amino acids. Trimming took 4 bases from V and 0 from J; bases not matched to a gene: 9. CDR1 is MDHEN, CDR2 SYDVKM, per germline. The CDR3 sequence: CASSSQGALPSNYGYTF. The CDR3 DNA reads TGTGCCAGCAGTTCACAGGGGGCCCTACCTTCTAACTATGGCTACACCTTC.

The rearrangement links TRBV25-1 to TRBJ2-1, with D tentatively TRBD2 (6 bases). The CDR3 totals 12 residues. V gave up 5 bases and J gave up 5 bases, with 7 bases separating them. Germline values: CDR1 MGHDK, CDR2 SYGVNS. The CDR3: CASSWGDNEQFF. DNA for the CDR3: TGTGCCAGCAGTTGGGGGGACAATGAGCAGTTCTTC.

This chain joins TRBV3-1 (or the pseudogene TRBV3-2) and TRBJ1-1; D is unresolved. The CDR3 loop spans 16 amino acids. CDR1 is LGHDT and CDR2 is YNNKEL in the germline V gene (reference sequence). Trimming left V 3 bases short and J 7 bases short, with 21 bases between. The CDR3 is CASSHSTGQAGFEAFF. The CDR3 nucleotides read TGTGCCAGCAGCCATAGCACTGGGCAGGCGGGATTTGAAGCTTTCTTT.

CDR3 sequence (DNA): TGTGCCAGCAGTGGTCAGGTCCAAAGAAACACCATATATTTT. As protein: CASSGQVQRNTIYF. The gene calls are TRBV2 and TRBJ1-3; D is unclear. CDR3 length: 14 residues. Germline CDR1 reads SNHLY; CDR2 reads FYNNEI. V lost 4 bases, J lost 5 bases, and 12 bases lay in between.

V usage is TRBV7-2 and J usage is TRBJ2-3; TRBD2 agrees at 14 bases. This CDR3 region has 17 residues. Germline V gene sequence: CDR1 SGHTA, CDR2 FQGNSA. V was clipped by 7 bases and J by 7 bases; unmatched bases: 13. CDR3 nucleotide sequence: TGTGCCAGCACCGGGGTCCGACTAGCGGGGGGGCTGTATACGCAGTATTTT. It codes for CASTGVRLAGGLYTQYF.

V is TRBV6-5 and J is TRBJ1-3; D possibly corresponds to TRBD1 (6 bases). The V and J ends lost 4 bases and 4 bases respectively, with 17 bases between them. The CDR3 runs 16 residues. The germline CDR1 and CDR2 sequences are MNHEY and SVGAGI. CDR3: CASSSGNAGVGNTIYF. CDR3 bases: TGTGCCAGCAGTTCAGGAAACGCAGGGGTGGGAAACACCATATATTTT.

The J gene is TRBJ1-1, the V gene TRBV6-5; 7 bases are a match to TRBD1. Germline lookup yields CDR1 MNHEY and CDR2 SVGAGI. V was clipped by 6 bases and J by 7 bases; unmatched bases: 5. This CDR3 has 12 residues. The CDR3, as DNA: TGTGCCAGCAGCAGGACAGGAGATGAAGCTTTCTTT. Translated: CASSRTGDEAFF.

CDR3 coding DNA: TGCAGCGTCGGTAGGACTAGCGGGGGCCTTGGGGATGAGCAGTTCTTC. Its protein is CSVGRTSGGLGDEQFF. The chain is built from TRBV29-1 and TRBJ2-1, with 13 bases identical to TRBD2. The CDR3 length is 16 residues. V was pared by 6 bases and J by 8 bases, with 13 bases of the junction left unmatched. CDR1 is SQVTM and CDR2 is ANQGSEA in the germline V gene.

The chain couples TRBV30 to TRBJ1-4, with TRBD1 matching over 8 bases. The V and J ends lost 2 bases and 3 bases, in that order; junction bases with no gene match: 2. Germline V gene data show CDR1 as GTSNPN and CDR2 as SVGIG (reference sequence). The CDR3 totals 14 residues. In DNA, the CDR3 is TGTGCCTGGAGTAAGGACAGGGCTAATGAAAAACTGTTTTTT. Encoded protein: CAWSKDRANEKLFF.

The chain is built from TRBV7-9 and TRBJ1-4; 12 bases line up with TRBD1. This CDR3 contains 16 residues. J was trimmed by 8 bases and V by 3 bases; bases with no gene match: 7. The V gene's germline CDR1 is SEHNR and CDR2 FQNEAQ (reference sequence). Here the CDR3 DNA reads TGTGCCAGCAGCTTGGGGACAGGGGGCGCCGGGGAAAAACTGTTTTTT. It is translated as CASSLGTGGAGEKLFF. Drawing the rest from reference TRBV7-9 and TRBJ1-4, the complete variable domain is DTGVSQNPRHKITKRGQNVTFRCDPISEHNRLYWYRQTLGQGPEFLTYFQNEAQLEKSRLLSDRFSAERPKGSFSTLEIQRTEQGDSAMYLCASSLGTGGAGEKLFFGSGTQLSVL.

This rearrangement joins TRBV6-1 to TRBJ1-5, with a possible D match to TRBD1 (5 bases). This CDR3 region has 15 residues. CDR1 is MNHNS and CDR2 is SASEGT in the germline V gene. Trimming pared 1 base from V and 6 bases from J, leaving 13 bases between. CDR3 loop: CASSEGAGKGQPQHF. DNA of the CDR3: TGTGCCAGCAGTGAAGGGGCAGGGAAGGGTCAGCCCCAGCATTTT.

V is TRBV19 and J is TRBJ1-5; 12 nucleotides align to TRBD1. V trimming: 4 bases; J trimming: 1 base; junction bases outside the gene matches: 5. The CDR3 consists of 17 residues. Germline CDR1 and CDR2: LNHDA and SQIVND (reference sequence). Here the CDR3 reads CASSRGQGAVSNQPQHF. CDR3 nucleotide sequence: TGTGCCAGTAGTAGGGGACAGGGGGCGGTGAGCAATCAGCCCCAGCATTTT. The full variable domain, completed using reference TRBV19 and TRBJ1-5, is DGGITQSPKYLFRKEGQNVTLSCEQNLNHDAMYWYRQDPGQGLRLIYYSQIVNDFQKGDIAEGYSVSREKKESFPLTVTSAQKNPTAFYLCASSRGQGAVSNQPQHFGDGTRLSIL.